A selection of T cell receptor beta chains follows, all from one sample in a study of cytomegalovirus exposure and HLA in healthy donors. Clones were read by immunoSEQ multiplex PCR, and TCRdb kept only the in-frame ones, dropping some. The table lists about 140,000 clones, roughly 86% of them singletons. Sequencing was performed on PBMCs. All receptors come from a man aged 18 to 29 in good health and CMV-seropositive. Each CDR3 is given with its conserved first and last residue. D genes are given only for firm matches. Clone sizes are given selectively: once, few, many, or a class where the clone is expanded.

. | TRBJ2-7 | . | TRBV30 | TGTGCCTGGGGAGCGGAGGGACTCTACGAGCAGTACTTC | CAWGAEGLYEQYF
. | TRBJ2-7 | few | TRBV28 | TGTGCCAGCTGCGGGACAGCATTCTACGAGCAGTACTTC | CASCGTAFYEQYF
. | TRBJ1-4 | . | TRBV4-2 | TGTGCCAGCAGCCAAGATTTTACAACAGCAACTAATGAAAAACTGTTTTTT | CASSQDFTTATNEKLFF
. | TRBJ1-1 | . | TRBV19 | TGTGCCAGTAGTATTACAGGTTACGCTGAAGCTTTCTTT | CASSITGYAEAFF
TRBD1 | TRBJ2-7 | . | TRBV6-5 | TGTGCCAGCAGTTGGGGTCAGGGGGCGTCGGTCTACGAGCAGTACTTC | CASSWGQGASVYEQYF
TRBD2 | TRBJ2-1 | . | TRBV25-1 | TGTGCCAGCAGCCCCACGAAGCTAGCGGGAGACTATGAGCAGTTCTTC | CASSPTKLAGDYEQFF
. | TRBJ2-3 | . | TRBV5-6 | TGTGCCAGCAGTCGAGGGAAGGGGGTCACAGATACGCAGTATTTT | CASSRGKGVTDTQYF
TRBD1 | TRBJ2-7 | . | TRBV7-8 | TGTGCCAGCAGCTTGGGACGGTTGAGGGACAGGGGTGGCGAGCAGTACTTC | CASSLGRLRDRGGEQYF
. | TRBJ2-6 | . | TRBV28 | TGTGCCAGCAGTCCCCCCGTATCCTCTGGGGCCAACGTCCTGACTTTC | CASSPPVSSGANVLTF
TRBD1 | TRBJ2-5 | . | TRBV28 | TGTGCCAGCAGAGCGAATAAACAGGGGGTTCAAGAGACCCAGTACTTC | CASRANKQGVQETQYF
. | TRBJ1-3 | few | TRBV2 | TGTGCCAGCAGTACCGGGATCTCTGGAAACACCATATATTTT | CASSTGISGNTIYF
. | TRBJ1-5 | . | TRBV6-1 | TGTGCCAGCAGTCCTACCGGGTCTTACAATCAGCCCCAGCATTTT | CASSPTGSYNQPQHF
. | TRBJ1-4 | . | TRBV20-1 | TGCAGTGCTTTCTCGGGTGAAAAACTGTTTTTT | CSAFSGEKLFF
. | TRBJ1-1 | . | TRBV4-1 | TGCGCCAGCAGCCAAGGACAGTCCAACACTGAAGCTTTCTTT | CASSQGQSNTEAFF
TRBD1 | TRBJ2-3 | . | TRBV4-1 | TGCGCCAGCAGCCAAGACGTTTATCGAACCAGGGGGCCCGACACAGATACGCAGTATTTT | CASSQDVYRTRGPDTDTQYF
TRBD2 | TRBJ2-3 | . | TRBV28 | TGTGCCAGCAGTTCCCGGCATAGCGGGACCACAGATACGCAGTATTTT | CASSSRHSGTTDTQYF
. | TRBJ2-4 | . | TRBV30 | TGTGCCTGGAGGCAGGGTATAGCCAAAAACATTCAGTACTTC | CAWRQGIAKNIQYF
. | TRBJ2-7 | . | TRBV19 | TGTGCCAGTAGTATGGGCCAAATACCTCTAACGACCGAGCAGTACTTC | CASSMGQIPLTTEQYF
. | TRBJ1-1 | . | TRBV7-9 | TGTGCCAGCAGCCCCCCAGGGGACCAAAAGACTGAAGCTTTCTTT | CASSPPGDQKTEAFF
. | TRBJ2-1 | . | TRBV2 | TGTGCCAGCAGTGAATGGACTACCCCCTACAATGAGCAGTTCTTC | CASSEWTTPYNEQFF
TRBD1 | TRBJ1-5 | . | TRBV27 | TGTGCCAGCAGTTACCAGGGGGCTGGACAGCCCCAGCATTTT | CASSYQGAGQPQHF
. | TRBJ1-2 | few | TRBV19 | TGTGCCAGTAGTATCCTCCAGGGATCATCTGGCTACACCTTC | CASSILQGSSGYTF
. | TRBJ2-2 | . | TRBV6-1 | TGTGCCAGCAGTCAGACCGGGGAGCTGTTTTTT | CASSQTGELFF
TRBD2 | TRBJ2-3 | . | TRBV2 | TGTGCCAGCAGGGCCCTGTTGGGGAGCGGGAGTAGCACAGATACGCAGTATTTT | CASRALLGSGSSTDTQYF
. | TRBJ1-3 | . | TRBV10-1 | TGCGCCAGCAGTACTCAGGGCTCTGGAAACACCATATATTTT | CASSTQGSGNTIYF
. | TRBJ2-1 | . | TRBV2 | TGTGCCAGCAGTGGGACTTCCAACTCCTACAATGAGCAGTTCTTC | CASSGTSNSYNEQFF
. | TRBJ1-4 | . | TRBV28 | TGTGCCAGCAGTTTGGCTTCCGTGGATGAAAAACTGTTTTTT | CASSLASVDEKLFF
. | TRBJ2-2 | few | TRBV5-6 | TGTGCCAGCAGCTACGGCACCGGGGAGCTGTTTTTT | CASSYGTGELFF
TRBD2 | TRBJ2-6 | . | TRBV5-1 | TGCGCCAGCAGCCCGGGAGGGAGAGTAAGCTCTGGGGCCAACGTCCTGACTTTC | CASSPGGRVSSGANVLTF
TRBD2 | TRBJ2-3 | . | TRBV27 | TGTGCCAGCAGTTTACCGGGACTAGCGGCAGATACGCAGTATTTT | CASSLPGLAADTQYF
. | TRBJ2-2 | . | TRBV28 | TGTGCCAGCAGGTTCCTTTCCGAGGGTTTTACCGGGGAGCTGTTTTTT | CASRFLSEGFTGELFF
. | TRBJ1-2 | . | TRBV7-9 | TGTTCCAGCAGCCCCACGGCACAGGGTGACTATGGCTACACCTTC | CSSSPTAQGDYGYTF
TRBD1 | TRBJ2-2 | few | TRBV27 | TGTGCCAGTTGGACAGGGAACACCGGGGAGCTGTTTTTT | CASWTGNTGELFF